This T cell receptor beta chain was found in a study of blood T cell repertoires in COVID-19 (dated by TCRdb to 2018 to 2021). Turning to the overall study: Samples covering the acute and convalescent phases of COVID-19 were provided by collaborators in the United States, Italy and Spain. Samples came from the ongoing ImmuneRACE study (first 160 participants) plus 1,254 subjects from 6 global collaborators. The sample metadata nearly always contained a de-identified subject ID, COVID-19 status, age in years and sex. The prospective study material was composed of cDNA or gDNA derived from T cells, B-cell-depleted T cells, or PBMCs. A freely available public database, intended as a resource for researchers studying the immune response to SARS-CoV-2, is where the repertoires were released. The dataset comprised deeply sampled blood TCRbeta repertoires from subjects exposed to, actively infected with, or recovered from COVID-19. Where available, HLA class I and class II types were obtained from metadata supplied by the sample provider rather than from assay-based typing.

Spanning cysteine to phenylalanine, the CDR3 consists of 15 amino acids. Only CDR3 DNA is held: 45 bases, read in frame from base 1. The V and J ends are trimmed by 3 bases and 2 bases, leaving 13 bases between them. The germline V gene (reference sequence) yields GTSNPN for CDR1 and SVGIG for CDR2. What the study reported, not specific to this receptor: How much clinical and demographic metadata was included differed by source and by participant, and the metadata was provided uncurated.

TCRbeta CDR3 regions were amplified from genomic DNA by means of the immunoSEQ Assay, a bias-controlled multiplex PCR. Per the source publication's procedure: Nucleated cell counts per sample were estimated from amplification of reference gene primers within the assay. To quantify the absolute abundance of each unique TCRbeta CDR3 rearrangement, sequence reads were collapsed and filtered. For each sample, productive Simpson clonality was calculated as the square root of Simpson's diversity index across productive rearrangements. Held by TCRdb, this immuneACCESS table contains in-frame sequences only and omits some clones. Under half of the omission traces to an unresolved V gene where checked; the cause of the rest is unknown. From that table come the V and J calls and clone size; the DNA was used to work out D and trimming. The sample yields tens of thousands of clones; roughly 84% were counted once. Of the sample, approximately 40% falls within the top ten clones.

Each collaborating institution followed its own protocols to collect whole blood in K2EDTA tubes. For TCRbeta analysis, collaborators shipped samples as frozen whole blood, isolated PBMCs, or DNA extracted from either of those sample types. In its sample, this clone was seen once. No cognate antigen has been identified for it. It has no much larger one-base neighbor in the sample; base qualities were not kept. The TCR sequence derives from a man aged 80 or over with acute or convalescent COVID-19. The chain is encoded by TRBV30 joined to TRBJ2-2; the D gene identity is not certain. Source material: peripheral blood. In nucleotides, the sequence is TGTGCCTGGAGCAACCTGGGCCTCAACACCGGGGAGCTGTTTTTT. This codes for CAWSNLGLNTGELFF.